This T cell receptor beta chain was captured in a study of CD8 T cells in ankylosing spondylitis. Of note for this clonotype: The antigen remains undetermined.

Study conclusions and caveats: It was reported that disease-linked clones were significantly enriched in matched ankylosing spondylitis synovial fluid. Reactive arthritis synovial fluid and blood were previously reported to contain some motif variants.

CDR3 length: 19 residues. Trimming at V came to 0 bases and at J to 6 bases, leaving 16 bases not matched to a gene. Looked up from germline, CDR1 is SGHDT and CDR2 is YYEEEE. Each CDR3 protein is one row after TCRdb ran MiXCR on the 5' RACE reads. This sample carries roughly 30,000 distinct CDR3 sequences, approximately 28% of them seen once, and the ten largest clones take roughly 42%. The sequence came from a male donor with ankylosing spondylitis. This sequence joins TRBV5-6 and TRBJ2-3; 10 bases align to TRBD1. The sample consisted of synovial fluid, either unsorted or a sorted T cell fraction (not recorded which). DNA of the CDR3: TGTGCCAGCAGCTTGGTGGGGACAGGGGCGTTAGGGTTCGAGGATACGCAGTATTTT. As protein: CASSLVGTGALGFEDTQYF.